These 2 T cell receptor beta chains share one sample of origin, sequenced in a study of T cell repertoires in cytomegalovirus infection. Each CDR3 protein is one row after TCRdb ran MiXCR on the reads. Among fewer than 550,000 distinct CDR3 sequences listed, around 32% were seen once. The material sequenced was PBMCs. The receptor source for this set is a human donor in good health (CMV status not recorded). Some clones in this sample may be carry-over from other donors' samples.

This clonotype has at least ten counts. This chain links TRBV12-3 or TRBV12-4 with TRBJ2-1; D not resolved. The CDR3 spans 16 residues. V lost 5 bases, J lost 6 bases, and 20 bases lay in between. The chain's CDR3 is CASSLVVRTPFNEQFF. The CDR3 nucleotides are TGTGCCAGCAGTCTCGTTGTGCGGACCCCTTTCAATGAGCAGTTCTTC.

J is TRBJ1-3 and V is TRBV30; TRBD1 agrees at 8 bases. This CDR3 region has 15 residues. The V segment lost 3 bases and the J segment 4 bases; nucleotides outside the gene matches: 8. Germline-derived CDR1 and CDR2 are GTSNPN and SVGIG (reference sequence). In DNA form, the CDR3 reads TGTGCCTGGAGCAAGATCGGGACAGGAGGAAACACCATATATTTT. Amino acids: CAWSKIGTGGNTIYF.